This TCR beta chain is drawn from a study of blood T cell repertoires in COVID-19. CDR1 and CDR2 (germline): SGHTA, FQGNSA. CDR3 length: 16 residues. V was clipped by 5 bases and J by 6 bases; unmatched bases: 5. The method was immunoSEQ multiplex PCR; TCRdb's version includes in-frame clones alone and lacks a portion of them. The sample lists about 240,000 clones, around 89% seen once, with approximately 3.7% in the top ten. This TCR derives from a woman aged 25-40 years who had recovered from COVID-19. This rearrangement joins TRBV7-2 to TRBJ2-1; 15 bases map to TRBD2. The specimen sequenced was PBMCs or T cells enriched from blood (not recorded which). The CDR3 DNA follows: TGTGCCAGCAGCCCCCAGGGACTAGCGGGAGGCAATGAGCAGTTCTTC. Its translation is CASSPQGLAGGNEQFF. Based on the CDR3 plus reference TRBV7-2 and TRBJ2-1, the full variable domain is GAGVSQSPSNKVTEKGKDVELRCDPISGHTALYWYRQSLGQGLEFLIYFQGNSAPDKSGLPSDRFSAERTGGSVSTLTIQRTQQEDSAVYLCASSPQGLAGGNEQFFGPGTRLTVL.